The 10 T cell receptor beta chains given below trace back to one sample, sequenced in a study of blood T cell repertoires in COVID-19 (dated by TCRdb to about 2020). The protocol used for the library was the immunoSEQ multiplex PCR assay. TCRdb obtained this table from immuneACCESS and retained in-frame rearrangements with V and J assigned. These tables miss some clones; where compared with another copy, unresolved V genes account for less than half of the shortfall, and the remainder is unexplained. Counted in this sample were around 260,000 clones; approximately 85% of them appeared once. 4.3% of the sample lies in the top ten. The sequenced sample consisted of PBMCs or T cells enriched from blood (not recorded which). The receptors shown here come from a woman aged 25-40 years who had recovered from COVID-19.

The V and J genes are TRBV7-9 and TRBJ1-4; 8 bases map to TRBD1. There are 15 residues in the CDR3. Germline V CDR1 and CDR2: SEHNR, FQNEAQ (reference sequence). Germline trimming cut 4 bases from V and 8 bases from J; bases unmatched to any gene: 9. The CDR3 loop reads CASSSPGQVNEKLFF. The CDR3 DNA follows: TGTGCCAGCAGCTCCCCGGGACAGGTCAACGAAAAACTGTTTTTT.

This rearrangement joins TRBV6-4 to TRBJ2-7; D call uncertain. Germline lookup yields CDR1 MRHNA and CDR2 SNTAGT. Between the trimmed V and J ends, which lost 6 bases and 0 bases, there was a span of 27 bases. This CDR3 region has 19 residues. The CDR3 reads CASSAIPGPIGVVSYEQYF. The CDR3, as DNA: TGTGCCAGCAGCGCCATACCTGGGCCCATAGGCGTAGTCTCCTACGAGCAGTACTTC.

The chain employs TRBV7-9 and TRBJ2-5, with 8 positions matching TRBD2. V lost 3 bases, J lost 4 bases, and 4 bases stayed unmatched. The CDR3 contains 14 residues. The germline CDR1 and CDR2 sequences are SEHNR and FQNEAQ (reference sequence). The CDR3 here is CASSFGLAGETQYF. The CDR3 coding sequence is TGTGCCAGCAGCTTCGGGCTAGCGGGAGAGACCCAGTACTTC.

This chain joins TRBV27 and TRBJ1-2; D is undetermined. With 2 bases removed from V and 4 bases from J, the gap between germline ends came to 8 bases. This CDR3 spans 13 amino acids. Per the germline V gene, CDR1 is MNHEY and CDR2 is SMNVEV (reference sequence). The CDR3: CASSLRVGYGYTF. The CDR3 nucleotides read TGTGCCAGCAGTTTACGGGTAGGCTATGGCTACACCTTC.

The CDR3 sequence is CASSEGNRGRHIQYF. The CDR3 nucleotides read TGTGCCAGCAGTGAAGGTAACAGGGGTAGGCACATTCAGTACTTC. The chain is built from TRBV6-1 and TRBJ2-4; 7 positions agree with TRBD1. Germline CDR1 MNHNS, CDR2 SASEGT. CDR3 length equals 15 residues. Trimming at V came to 1 base and at J to 8 bases, leaving 8 bases not matched to a gene.

This chain joins TRBV9 and TRBJ2-7, with 14 bases lining up with TRBD2. The V gene's germline CDR1 is SGDLS and CDR2 YYNGEE. The CDR3 spans 18 residues. Unmatched junction bases numbered 5, after V lost 0 bases and J lost 0 bases. The CDR3 DNA is TGTGCCAGCAGCGTAGGACTAGCGGGGGGGGAGAGCTCCTACGAGCAGTACTTC. It yields the protein CASSVGLAGGESSYEQYF.

The chain joins TRBV7-8 to TRBJ2-1; TRBD2 aligns across 10 bases. This CDR3 is built from 16 residues. V dropped 4 bases and J dropped 9; count of bases not matched to a gene: 12. Germline V gives CDR1 SGHVS, CDR2 FQNEAQ. The CDR3 DNA reads TGTGCCAGCAGCTCGCTAGCGGGAGTGATTCTGCCTGAGCAGTTCTTC. Amino acid sequence: CASSSLAGVILPEQFF.

The chain employs TRBV11-3 and TRBJ2-3; 9 bases agree with TRBD2. With V trimmed by 0 bases and J by 2 bases, 12 bases remained unmatched. Germline CDR1 reads SGHNT; CDR2 reads YENEEA. This CDR3 has 19 amino acids. CDR3 protein: CASSLERWGSGGNTDTQYF. CDR3 nucleotide sequence: TGTGCCAGCAGCTTAGAGAGGTGGGGTAGCGGGGGCAACACAGATACGCAGTATTTT.

This rearrangement joins TRBV27 to TRBJ2-1, with 9 positions matching TRBD2. Germline V gene lookup returns CDR1 MNHEY and CDR2 SMNVEV (reference sequence). V was pared by 8 bases and J by 7 bases, with 9 bases of the junction left unmatched. The CDR3 has 14 residues. As DNA, the CDR3 is TGTGCCAGCGGGAGAAGCGGGAGGAGGAATGAGCAGTTCTTC. Protein product: CASGRSGRRNEQFF.

V usage is TRBV5-4 and J usage is TRBJ2-7; TRBD1 matches at 9 bases. The CDR3 contains 17 residues. V dropped 0 bases and J dropped 4; count of bases not matched to a gene: 11. Germline CDR1 SGHNT, CDR2 YYREEE (reference sequence). CDR3 in amino acids: CASSLGGQGYSPYEQYF. As DNA, the CDR3 is TGTGCCAGCAGCTTGGGGGGACAGGGTTATTCCCCGTACGAGCAGTACTTC.